This T cell receptor beta chain was captured by sequencing in a study of blood T cell repertoires in COVID-19. Study at large: The study drew acute and convalescent COVID-19 samples from the United States, Italy and Spain. From T cells, B-cell-depleted T cells, or PBMCs came the material, which was cDNA or gDNA.

Enrolment of Seattle patients took place during active infection, and they were followed longitudinally. The V gene's germline CDR1 is SGHTA and CDR2 FQGNSA. With 3 bases removed from V and 4 bases from J, the gap between germline ends came to 12 bases. There are 14 residues in the CDR3. Original analysis: Nucleated cell number was recorded as an estimate derived from reference gene primer amplification. Using immunoSEQ multiplex PCR, the repertoire was profiled, and TCRdb retains in-frame clones only, with some absent. V and J calls and clone size are as listed in that table; D and trimming were resolved from the DNA. The sample has 400,000 or so clones; roughly 90% are singletons.

The chain links TRBV7-2 to TRBJ1-1; D perhaps matches TRBD1 (6 bases). The source of this sequence is a man aged 18-30 years with COVID-19, enrolled during active disease. The specimen sequenced was peripheral blood. CDR3 nucleotides: TGTGCCAGCAGCTTCTACAGGGTGGCCACTGAAGCTTTCTTT. Its translation: CASSFYRVATEAFF.